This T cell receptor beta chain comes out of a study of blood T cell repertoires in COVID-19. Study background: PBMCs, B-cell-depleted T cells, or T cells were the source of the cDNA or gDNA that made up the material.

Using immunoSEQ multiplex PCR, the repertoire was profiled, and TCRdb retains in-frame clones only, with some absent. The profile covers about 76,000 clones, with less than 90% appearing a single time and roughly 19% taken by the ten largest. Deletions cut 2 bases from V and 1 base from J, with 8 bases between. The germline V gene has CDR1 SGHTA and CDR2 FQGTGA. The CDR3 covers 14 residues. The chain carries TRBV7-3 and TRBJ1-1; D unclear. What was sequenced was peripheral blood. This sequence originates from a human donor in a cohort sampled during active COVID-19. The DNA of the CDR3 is TGTGCCAGCAGCTTAGAGGGTCGGAACACTGAAGCTTTCTTT. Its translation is CASSLEGRNTEAFF.